Described below is a single TCR beta chain sequence and its context. This clone was detected once. No antigen is known for it. Base quality data are lacking; no much larger clone is found one base away. This same CDR3 is encoded by further DNA sequences in the sample. This record comes from a study of brain T cells in children with intractable seizures (dated by TCRdb to the early 2020s). Turning to the overall study: Resected brain tissue from about 50 pediatric epilepsy surgery cases was first screened for immune gene transcripts using a NanoString immunology panel. Of the roughly 12 selected surgery cases, pre-surgery blood was also sequenced for eight, so four had brain tissue only. Overall study results and their limits: The patients' HCMV serostatus was not known, and viral specificity was inferred solely from CDR3 sequence similarity. Sequencing depth differed between pre- and post-surgery blood, so clones missing from the pre-surgery sample may reflect undersampling.

TCR beta chain sequences were generated from genomic DNA using the immunoSEQ assay. In the source study's methods: Any CDR3 sequence that did not begin with the conserved framework cysteine at position 104 was removed by hand. To get clonality, the normalized Shannon's Diversity Index was subtracted from one, giving values from 0 (maximal diversity) to 1 (oligoclonal). Chi-squared comparison-of-proportions tests were used to check whether the frequency of the same CDR3 differed between samples, for example brain versus blood. Public clonotypes were found through immuneACCESS searches, while the VDJdb browser was used to judge similarity to known antiviral clonotypes. In its TCRdb copy, this immuneACCESS table keeps in-frame sequences only and misses some clones. Where compared with another copy, unresolved V genes explain less than half of these, and the others have no known cause. V and J calls and clone size follow that table, whereas D and trimming were derived from the DNA. The table for this sample lists about 340,000 clones; over 90% of them were counted only once. The ten largest clonotypes hold 5.7% of the sample.

The CDR1 and CDR2 encoded by the germline V gene are SGHTA and FQGNSA. Including the terminal cysteine and phenylalanine, the CDR3 comprises 13 residues. This entry keeps only the CDR3 DNA: 39 bases, framed from base 1. Trimming takes 1 base from V and 2 bases from J, and the germline ends sit 6 bases apart. This specimen's time point label, interpreted: blood from clinic visit 5 months post-surgery; TSC patient then seizure free. The surgery cases with the highest brain T cell transcript signatures were chosen for TCR beta chain sequencing of brain tissue, and also of blood when blood was available. Before surgery, the patients had been given at least one anti-epileptic drug. TCR-sequenced patients were children with drug-resistant epilepsy due to tuberous sclerosis complex, focal cortical dysplasia, Rasmussen encephalitis or hemimegalencephaly. The Monarch genomic DNA purification kit was used to extract bulk genomic DNA from unsorted brain tissue and from whole blood.

This clonotype was sampled from a boy in the first two years of life with tuberous sclerosis and intractable seizures. Sequences were derived from peripheral blood, sampled 4 to 5 months after surgery. The chain couples TRBV7-2 to TRBJ2-7; the D gene is not confidently resolved. CDR3 sequence: CASSLDRAYEQYF. The nucleotides read TGTGCCAGCAGCTTAGACAGAGCCTACGAGCAGTACTTC.